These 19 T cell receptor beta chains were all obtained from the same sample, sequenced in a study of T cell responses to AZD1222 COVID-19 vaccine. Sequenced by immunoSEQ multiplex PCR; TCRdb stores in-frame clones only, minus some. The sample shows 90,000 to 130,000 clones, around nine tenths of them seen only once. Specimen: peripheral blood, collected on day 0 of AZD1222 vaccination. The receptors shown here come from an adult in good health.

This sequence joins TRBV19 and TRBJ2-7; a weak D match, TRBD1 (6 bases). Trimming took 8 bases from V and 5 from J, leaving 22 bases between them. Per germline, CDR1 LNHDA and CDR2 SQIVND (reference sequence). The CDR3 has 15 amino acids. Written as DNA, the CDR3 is TGTGCCAGTTCTTCCACAGGGACCCAGAACAACGAGCAGTACTTC. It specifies CASSSTGTQNNEQYF.

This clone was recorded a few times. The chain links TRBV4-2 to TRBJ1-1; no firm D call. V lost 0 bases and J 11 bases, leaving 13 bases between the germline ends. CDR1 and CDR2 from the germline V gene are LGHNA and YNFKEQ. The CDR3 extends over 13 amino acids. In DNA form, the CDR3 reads TGTGCCAGCAGCCAAGACGCGCTTCGGGCCGCTTTCTTT. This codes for CASSQDALRAAFF.

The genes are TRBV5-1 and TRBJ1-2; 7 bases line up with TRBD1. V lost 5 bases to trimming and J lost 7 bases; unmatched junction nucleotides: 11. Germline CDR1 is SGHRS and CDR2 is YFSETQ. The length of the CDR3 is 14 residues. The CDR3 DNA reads TGCGCCAGCAGAGACTCCGGGACAGTCTTTGGCTACACCTTC. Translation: CASRDSGTVFGYTF.

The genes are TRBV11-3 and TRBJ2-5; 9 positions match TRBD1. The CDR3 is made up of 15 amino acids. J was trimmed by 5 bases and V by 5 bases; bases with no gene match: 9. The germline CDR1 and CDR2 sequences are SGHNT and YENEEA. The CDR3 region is CASSNNRDRVETQYF. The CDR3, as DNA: TGTGCCAGCAGCAATAACCGGGACAGGGTGGAGACCCAGTACTTC.

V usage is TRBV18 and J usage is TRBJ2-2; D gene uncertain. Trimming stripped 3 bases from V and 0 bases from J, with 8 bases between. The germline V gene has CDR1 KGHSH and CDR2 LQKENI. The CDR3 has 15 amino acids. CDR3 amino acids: CASSPLPSNTGELFF. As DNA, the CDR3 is TGTGCCAGCTCACCTCTGCCATCGAACACCGGGGAGCTGTTTTTT.

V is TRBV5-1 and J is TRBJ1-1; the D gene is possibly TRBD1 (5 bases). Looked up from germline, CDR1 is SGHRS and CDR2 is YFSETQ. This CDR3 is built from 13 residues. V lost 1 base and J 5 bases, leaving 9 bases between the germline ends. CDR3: CASSLMWGTEAFF. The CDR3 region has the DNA TGCGCCAGCAGCTTGATGTGGGGGACTGAAGCTTTCTTT.

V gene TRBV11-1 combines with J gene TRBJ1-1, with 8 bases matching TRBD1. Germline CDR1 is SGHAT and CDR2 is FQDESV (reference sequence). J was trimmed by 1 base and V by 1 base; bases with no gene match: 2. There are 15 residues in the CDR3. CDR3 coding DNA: TGTGCCAGCAGCTTAGTAGGACAGGGGAACACTGAAGCTTTCTTT. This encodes CASSLVGQGNTEAFF.

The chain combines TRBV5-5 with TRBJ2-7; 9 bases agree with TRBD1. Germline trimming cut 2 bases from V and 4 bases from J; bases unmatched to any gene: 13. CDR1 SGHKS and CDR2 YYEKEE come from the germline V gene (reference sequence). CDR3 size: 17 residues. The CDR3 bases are TGTGCCAGCAGCTTATTGGGACAGGGTACCATAATGTACGAGCAGTACTTC. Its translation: CASSLLGQGTIMYEQYF.

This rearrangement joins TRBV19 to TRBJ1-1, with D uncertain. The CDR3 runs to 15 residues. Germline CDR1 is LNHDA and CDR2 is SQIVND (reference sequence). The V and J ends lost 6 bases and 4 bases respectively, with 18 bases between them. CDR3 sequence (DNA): TGTGCCAGTAGCGCCCGGGAGGGCAGCGGCACTGAAGCTTTCTTT. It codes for CASSAREGSGTEAFF.

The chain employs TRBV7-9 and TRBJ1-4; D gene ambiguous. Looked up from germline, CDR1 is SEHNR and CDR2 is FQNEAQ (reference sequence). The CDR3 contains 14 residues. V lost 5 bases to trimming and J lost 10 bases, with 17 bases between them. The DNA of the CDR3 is TGTGCCAGCAGCCCTCACGAGGGTTCTGGAAAACTGTTTTTT. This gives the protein CASSPHEGSGKLFF.

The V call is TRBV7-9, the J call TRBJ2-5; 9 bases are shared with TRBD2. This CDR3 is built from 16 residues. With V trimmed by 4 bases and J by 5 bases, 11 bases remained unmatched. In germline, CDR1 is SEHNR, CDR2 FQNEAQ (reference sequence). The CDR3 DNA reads TGTGCCAGCAGCTCGGGTCTCGCGGGAGGGCCCGAGACCCAGTACTTC. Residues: CASSSGLAGGPETQYF.

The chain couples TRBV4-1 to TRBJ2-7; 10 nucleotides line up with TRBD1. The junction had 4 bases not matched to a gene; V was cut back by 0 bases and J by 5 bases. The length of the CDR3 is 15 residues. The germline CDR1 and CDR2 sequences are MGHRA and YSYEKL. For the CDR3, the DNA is TGCGCCAGCAGCCAAGAGGGACAGGGGAGTCACGAGCAGTACTTC. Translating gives CASSQEGQGSHEQYF.

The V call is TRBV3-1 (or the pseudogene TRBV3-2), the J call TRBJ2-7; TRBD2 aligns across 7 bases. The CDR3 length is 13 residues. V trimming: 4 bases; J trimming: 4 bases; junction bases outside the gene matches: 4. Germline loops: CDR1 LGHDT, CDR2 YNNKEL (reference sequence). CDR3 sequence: CASSPGGGYEQYF. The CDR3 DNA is TGTGCCAGCAGCCCAGGCGGGGGTTACGAGCAGTACTTC.

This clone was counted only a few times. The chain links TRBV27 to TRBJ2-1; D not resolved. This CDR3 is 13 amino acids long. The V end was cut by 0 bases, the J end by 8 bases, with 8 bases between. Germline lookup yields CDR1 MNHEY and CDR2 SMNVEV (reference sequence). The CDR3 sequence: CASSLSRAHEQFF. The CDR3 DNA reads TGTGCCAGCAGTTTATCAAGGGCCCATGAGCAGTTCTTC.

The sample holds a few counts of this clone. DNA for the CDR3: TGTGCCAGCAGCTTAAACGCAGGGGGCGATCAGCCCCAGCATTTT. Translation: CASSLNAGGDQPQHF. This chain links TRBV7-3 with TRBJ1-5, with TRBD1 identical over 8 bases. Germline assignment: CDR1 SGHTA and CDR2 FQGTGA. V was clipped by 1 base and J by 5 bases; unmatched bases: 4. The CDR3 is 15 amino acids.

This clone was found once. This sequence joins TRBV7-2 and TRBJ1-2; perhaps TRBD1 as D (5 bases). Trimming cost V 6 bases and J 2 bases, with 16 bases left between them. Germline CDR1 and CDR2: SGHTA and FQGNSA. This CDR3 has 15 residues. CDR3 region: CASRLDRLGNYGYTF. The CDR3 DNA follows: TGTGCCAGCAGGCTCGACAGATTAGGGAACTATGGCTACACCTTC.

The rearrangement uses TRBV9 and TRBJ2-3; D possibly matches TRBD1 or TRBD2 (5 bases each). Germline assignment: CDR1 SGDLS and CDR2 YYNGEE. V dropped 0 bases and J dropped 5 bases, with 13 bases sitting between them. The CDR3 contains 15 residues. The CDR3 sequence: CASSVAPGTRDTQYF. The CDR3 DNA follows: TGTGCCAGCAGCGTAGCCCCCGGGACGAGAGATACGCAGTATTTT.

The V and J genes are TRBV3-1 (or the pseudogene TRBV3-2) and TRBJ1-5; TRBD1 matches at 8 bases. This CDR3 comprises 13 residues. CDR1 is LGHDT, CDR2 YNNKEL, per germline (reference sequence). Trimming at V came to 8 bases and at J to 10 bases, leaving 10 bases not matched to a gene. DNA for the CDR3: TGTGCCAGCGGAAGACAGGGGTTCCGTCCCCAGCATTTT. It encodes CASGRQGFRPQHF.

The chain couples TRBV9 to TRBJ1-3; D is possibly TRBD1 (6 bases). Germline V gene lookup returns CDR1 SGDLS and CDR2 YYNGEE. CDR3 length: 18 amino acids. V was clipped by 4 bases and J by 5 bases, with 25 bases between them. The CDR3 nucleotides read TGTGCCAGCAGCCCAACCTCGATCGCGGACAGACCTAGAAACACCATATATTTT. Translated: CASSPTSIADRPRNTIYF.